This T cell receptor beta chain emerged from a study of blood T cell repertoires in COVID-19. Across the study: Donors in the United States, Italy and Spain gave samples during acute or convalescent COVID-19. Sources were T cells, B-cell-depleted T cells, or PBMCs; the material itself was cDNA or gDNA.

In the source study's methods: Amplifying reference gene primers gave estimates of nucleated cell counts. Here immunoSEQ multiplex PCR was the method, and the copy in TCRdb shows in-frame clones only, minus some. V, J and clone size reflect that table, while D and trimming were determined from the DNA. The data contain tens of thousands of clones, 70% to 90% of them singletons. V was clipped by 5 bases and J by 3 bases; unmatched bases: 4. The CDR3 is 14 residues long. The V gene's germline CDR1 is SGHTA and CDR2 FQGNSA. The sequenced sample consisted of peripheral blood. The receptor's source is a man aged 50 to 60 with active COVID-19. V and J are TRBV7-2 and TRBJ2-7, with 10 bases identical to TRBD2. As DNA, the CDR3 is TGTGCCAGCAGCCCCCTAGCGGGGGTCTACGAGCAGTACTTC. Its translation is CASSPLAGVYEQYF.